Listed below are T cell receptor beta chains from one sample, sequenced in a study of T cells in Graves' hyperthyroidism and ophthalmopathy. Each CDR3 protein is one row after TCRdb ran MiXCR on the multiplex PCR reads. The repertoire includes about 690,000 distinct CDR3 sequences, about 18% of them detected once, and around 16% sits in the top ten. The sample consisted of blood. These TCRs come from a man aged 50 to 59 with Graves' hyperthyroidism. The CDR3 runs from the conserved cysteine through the conserved F or W. A D gene is named only where the DNA matches it firmly.

j_call d_call v_call cdr3_aa
TRBJ2-1 TRBD2 TRBV12-3/TRBV12-4 CAITSGISYNEQFF
TRBJ2-5 . TRBV2 CASLQGQETQYF
TRBJ2-4 . TRBV24-1 CATAEGDRRGNIQYF
TRBJ2-7 . TRBV6-1 CASSYRPGRGSYEQYF
TRBJ1-4 TRBD1 TRBV6-1 CASSGQGSGATNEKLFF
TRBJ2-5 TRBD2 TRBV11-2 CASSLWTSGRETQYF
TRBJ2-7 . TRBV12-3/TRBV12-4 CASSFVSYEQYF
TRBJ2-5 . TRBV7-9 CASSLESLRETQYF
TRBJ2-7 TRBD1 TRBV24-1 CATSDLWDRDRYYEQYF
TRBJ2-2 . TRBV30 CAFRRRVRGGELFF
TRBJ1-2 . TRBV24-1 CATSDLRDGDYGYTF
TRBJ2-4 . TRBV6-2/TRBV6-3 CASMSSTGGKNIQYF
TRBJ2-5 . TRBV4-1 CASSQKEEVTQYF
TRBJ2-5 . TRBV12-3/TRBV12-4 CASKQIETQYF
TRBJ2-5 TRBD2 TRBV6-2/TRBV6-3 CASTPGLAGGRETQYF
TRBJ2-5 . TRBV28 CASSLRFETQYF
TRBJ1-2 . TRBV27 CASSWARAKGYTF
TRBJ2-7 . TRBV3-1 CASSQLDNSYEQYF
TRBJ2-5 TRBD1 TRBV7-3 CASSLAGGAQTQYF
TRBJ1-1 . TRBV11-2 CASSQDTDTEAFF
TRBJ1-1 . TRBV4-1 CASSQLEARNTEAFF
TRBJ2-7 . TRBV28 CASRPYGEEQYF
TRBJ2-3 . TRBV6-1 CASSAPTDTQYF
TRBJ2-2 . TRBV28 CASRTAGTWNTGELFF
TRBJ2-7 TRBD1 TRBV6-1 CASSAQGNEQYF
TRBJ2-2 . TRBV18 CASSPTGNAHGELFF
TRBJ2-7 TRBD2 TRBV20-1 CSARGLAGISYEQYF
TRBJ2-4 . TRBV27 CASSFWDPVGQNIQYF
TRBJ2-1 TRBD1 TRBV9 CASSPHRGQGDGQFF
TRBJ1-2 . TRBV14 CASSQDRGHYGYTF
TRBJ1-5 . TRBV7-9 CASSLAEGSNQPQHF
TRBJ2-7 TRBD2 TRBV4-1 CASSHEHLLAGVQEQYF
TRBJ1-1 . TRBV12-3/TRBV12-4 CASSSRASNTEAFF
TRBJ2-1 . TRBV7-3 CASSLEPGLLYNEQFF
TRBJ2-1 . TRBV3-1 CASSQDLEVVNEQFF
TRBJ1-5 . TRBV19 CASSMSANQPQHF
TRBJ1-2 . TRBV12-3/TRBV12-4 CASSPMGYYGYTF
TRBJ2-5 . TRBV3-1 CASSHRAAGETQYF
TRBJ2-7 TRBD2 TRBV7-2 CASSVERTSISGEQYF
TRBJ1-3 . TRBV12-3/TRBV12-4 CASSFGITSSGNTIYF
TRBJ2-3 . TRBV7-3 CASSLNGRESDTQYF
TRBJ2-7 TRBD2 TRBV20-1 CSASSSGLASYEQYF
TRBJ2-3 TRBD2 TRBV11-2 CASSGPGLAGSEVPGDTQYF
TRBJ1-1 TRBD1 TRBV4-1 CASSQFIDRGRVTEAFF
TRBJ2-7 . TRBV5-1 CASATGGTPIYEQYF
TRBJ2-3 TRBD2 TRBV11-2 CASSLDQAGASPDTQYF
TRBJ1-2 TRBD1 TRBV12-3/TRBV12-4 CASSYGDSYGYTF
TRBJ2-3 TRBD1 TRBV24-1 CATSEAGQGSEDTQYF
TRBJ2-7 TRBD2 TRBV6-2/TRBV6-3 CASKEILPSGRRRVLYEQYF
TRBJ2-1 TRBD2 TRBV10-1 CASSESTSGTLLGQFF
TRBJ2-1 TRBD1 TRBV18 CASSPGQVTYNEQFF
TRBJ2-1 . TRBV2 CASSEVQQGMRQFF
TRBJ1-5 . TRBV5-1 CASSPDMSNQPQHF